The next 25 T cell receptor beta chains were all read from a single sample in a study of blood T cell repertoires in COVID-19. Profiling relied on immunoSEQ multiplex PCR, and the TCRdb table lists in-frame clones only, not all of them. The sample shows roughly 210,000 clones, about nine tenths of them seen only once. Sequencing used peripheral blood. The receptors were gathered from a man aged 70 or older with acute or convalescent COVID-19.

This rearrangement joins TRBV7-2 to TRBJ1-3; the match to TRBD1 covers 7 bases. In germline, CDR1 is SGHTA, CDR2 FQGNSA. The trim removed 5 bases at V and 4 bases at J, leaving 8 bases unmatched. This CDR3 has 15 amino acids. The chain's CDR3 is CASSGRQGSGNTIYF. CDR3 nucleotide sequence: TGTGCCAGCAGCGGACGACAGGGTTCGGGAAACACCATATATTTT. Filled out from reference TRBV7-2 and TRBJ1-3, the complete variable domain reads GAGVSQSPSNKVTEKGKDVELRCDPISGHTALYWYRQSLGQGLEFLIYFQGNSAPDKSGLPSDRFSAERTGGSVSTLTIQRTQQEDSAVYLCASSGRQGSGNTIYFGEGSWLTVV.

The chain uses TRBV5-1 and TRBJ2-5; 14 nucleotides agree with TRBD2. There are 18 residues in the CDR3. Per the germline V gene, CDR1 is SGHRS and CDR2 is YFSETQ. The trim removed 0 bases at V and 5 bases at J, leaving 9 bases unmatched. This CDR3 reads CASSLGGLAGVSWETQYF. CDR3 nucleotides: TGCGCCAGCAGCTTGGGGGGACTAGCGGGAGTATCGTGGGAGACCCAGTACTTC.

This chain connects TRBV25-1 to TRBJ1-5; 7 bases are shared with TRBD1. Trimming removed 3 bases from V and 3 bases from J; junction bases left unmatched: 5. Germline assignment: CDR1 MGHDK and CDR2 SYGVNS. The CDR3 loop spans 15 amino acids. CDR3 DNA sequence: TGTGCCAGCAGTGAGGGGACAGCCTACAATCAGCCCCAGCATTTT. This sequence encodes CASSEGTAYNQPQHF.

The chain is built from TRBV2 and TRBJ1-5; 7 nucleotides agree with TRBD1. The germline V gene has CDR1 SNHLY and CDR2 FYNNEI. This CDR3 spans 13 amino acids. V lost 4 bases, J lost 6 bases, and 3 bases stayed unmatched. The CDR3 nucleotides are TGTGCCAGCAGTGGACAGGGACTTCAGCCCCAGCATTTT. Its translation is CASSGQGLQPQHF. Drawing the rest from reference TRBV2 and TRBJ1-5, the complete variable domain is EPEVTQTPSHQVTQMGQEVILRCVPISNHLYFYWYRQILGQKVEFLVSFYNNEISEKSEIFDDQFSVERPDGSNFTLKIRSTKLEDSAMYFCASSGQGLQPQHFGDGTRLSIL.

The genes are TRBV18 and TRBJ1-2; 9 positions match TRBD1. V dropped 4 bases and J dropped 4; count of bases not matched to a gene: 10. CDR3 length equals 16 residues. The V gene's germline CDR1 is KGHSH and CDR2 LQKENI. CDR3 protein: CASSLNEGQGFYGYTF. DNA of the CDR3: TGTGCCAGCTCACTTAACGAGGGACAGGGCTTCTATGGCTACACCTTC.

V gene TRBV7-6 combines with J gene TRBJ2-2, with 7 bases matching TRBD2. Losses at the gene ends were 5 bases for V and 6 bases for J; bases not matched to a gene: 6. The CDR3 consists of 14 residues. Germline CDR1 and CDR2: SGHVS and FNYEAQ. The CDR3 region has the DNA TGTGCCAGCAGCACGACTAGCTGGGCCGGGGAGCTGTTTTTT. Translation gives CASSTTSWAGELFF.

This clone was recorded a few times. The V call is TRBV30, the J call TRBJ2-5, with D tentatively TRBD2 (6 bases). The CDR3 is 14 residues long. From germline, CDR1 is GTSNPN and CDR2 SVGIG (reference sequence). Trimming cost V 7 bases and J 2 bases, with 17 bases left between them. CDR3 region: CASLRRAGQETQYF. The CDR3, as DNA: TGTGCCTCCCTTAGGAGGGCCGGGCAAGAGACCCAGTACTTC.

This chain links TRBV25-1 with TRBJ2-7, with 8 bases identical to TRBD1. The CDR3 totals 13 residues. Trimming took 4 bases from V and 2 from J; bases not matched to a gene: 1. Germline assignment: CDR1 MGHDK and CDR2 SYGVNS. For the CDR3, the DNA is TGTGCCAGCAGTGGGACAGGGCCCTACGAGCAGTACTTC. The encoded protein is CASSGTGPYEQYF.

The gene calls are TRBV5-6 and TRBJ2-5; D not resolved. V was pared by 3 bases and J by 5 bases, with 5 bases between. CDR1 SGHDT and CDR2 YYEEEE come from the germline V gene. The CDR3 consists of 11 residues. CDR3 region: CASSSSETQYF. CDR3 DNA sequence: TGTGCCAGCAGCTCTAGTGAGACCCAGTACTTC.

In its sample, this clone was seen once. The chain links TRBV24-1 to TRBJ2-6, with 8 bases lining up with TRBD1. Per germline, CDR1 KGHDR and CDR2 SFDVKD. V lost 2 bases, J lost 4 bases, and 3 bases stayed unmatched. This CDR3 contains 16 residues. The CDR3 sequence: CATSDWTGSGANVLTF. CDR3 in DNA: TGTGCCACCAGTGATTGGACAGGGTCCGGGGCCAACGTCCTGACTTTC.

CDR3 amino acids: CASSLLSDEQFF. CDR3 coding DNA: TGTGCCAGCAGCTTGCTCTCGGATGAGCAGTTCTTC. V is TRBV7-9 and J is TRBJ2-1, with no clear D. The V and J ends lost 3 bases and 8 bases respectively, with 8 bases between them. This CDR3 has 12 residues. Germline V lookup: CDR1 SEHNR, CDR2 FQNEAQ (reference sequence).

This chain links TRBV18 with TRBJ1-1, with D possibly matching TRBD1 (6 bases). The CDR3 is 15 residues long. The germline V and J ends were trimmed by 6 bases and 4 bases, with 18 bases remaining between them. Germline assignment: CDR1 KGHSH and CDR2 LQKENI. The CDR3 bases are TGTGCCAGCTCTCAACCTCGACAGGCGGGCACTGAAGCTTTCTTT. Translation: CASSQPRQAGTEAFF.

CDR3 nucleotides: TGTGCCAGCAGTCAGTACAGTTACAACTATGGCTACACCTTC. Translation: CASSQYSYNYGYTF. The chain combines TRBV12-1 with TRBJ1-2; the table names TRBD1, a call not compared with the DNA. TRBV12-1 is classified as a pseudogene. CDR3 length: 14 residues.

Only one count was recorded for this clone. This chain joins TRBV15 and TRBJ2-5; 7 nucleotides match TRBD1. Germline CDR1 and CDR2: LNHNV and YYDKDF (reference sequence). The CDR3 runs 14 residues. V shed 5 bases, J shed 1 base, and the junction held 4 bases outside the gene matches. DNA for the CDR3: TGTGCCACCAGCGGCCGGGACAGCCAAGAGACCCAGTACTTC. It translates to CATSGRDSQETQYF.

CDR3 sequence (DNA): TGTGCCAGCAGCTTGGATGAGGGGACAAAAGAGACCCAGTACTTC. Its translation is CASSLDEGTKETQYF. The gene calls are TRBV5-4 and TRBJ2-5, with a possible D match to TRBD1 (6 bases). The CDR3 extends over 15 amino acids. V gave up 0 bases and J gave up 3 bases, with 12 bases separating them. Germline assignment: CDR1 SGHNT and CDR2 YYREEE (reference sequence).

The chain links TRBV7-2 to TRBJ1-1; TRBD1 aligns across 7 bases. Per the germline V gene, CDR1 is SGHTA and CDR2 is FQGNSA. The CDR3 sequence is 14 residues long. V gave up 5 bases and J gave up 5 bases; unmatched junction bases: 8. CDR3 in amino acids: CASSTLTGSTEAFF. The DNA of the CDR3 is TGTGCCAGCAGCACGTTGACAGGGAGTACTGAAGCTTTCTTT.

This sequence joins TRBV28 and TRBJ2-7; D is ambiguous. Looked up from germline, CDR1 is MDHEN and CDR2 is SYDVKM. This CDR3 region has 16 residues. Trimming took off 6 bases at V and 1 base at J, with 19 bases between the two ends. The CDR3 DNA sequence: TGTGCCAGCAGCCCCCCCCTGCAGGCGATGTCCTACGAGCAGTACTTC. It is translated as CASSPPLQAMSYEQYF.

The J gene is TRBJ2-3, the V gene TRBV21-1; the table calls TRBD2, which could not be checked here. TRBV21-1 constitutes a pseudogene. The CDR3 is 17 residues long. The CDR3 DNA follows: TGTGCCAGCAGCAAGATCCTAGCGGGAGTTTTCGCAGATACGCAGTATTTT. Its translation is CASSKILAGVFADTQYF.

The chain recombines TRBV15 with TRBJ1-2; 8 bases agree with TRBD1. With V trimmed by 1 base and J by 4 bases, 5 bases remained unmatched. Germline CDR1 is LNHNV and CDR2 is YYDKDF (reference sequence). CDR3 length equals 15 residues. CDR3 loop: CATSRGDGTGYGYTF. CDR3 nucleotide sequence: TGTGCCACCAGCAGAGGGGACGGGACAGGCTATGGCTACACCTTC. Full variable domain (rest looked up from reference TRBV15 and TRBJ1-2): DAMVIQNPRYQVTQFGKPVTLSCSQTLNHNVMYWYQQKSSQAPKLLFHYYDKDFNNEADTPDNFQSRRPNTSFCFLDIRSPGLGDTAMYLCATSRGDGTGYGYTFGSGTRLTVV.

This rearrangement joins TRBV2 to TRBJ2-5, with TRBD2 identical over 10 bases. The CDR3 contains 15 residues. The V gene end was trimmed by 8 bases and the J gene end by 2 bases; junction bases not matched to a gene: 8. Germline CDR1 and CDR2: SNHLY and FYNNEI. In DNA form, the CDR3 reads TGTGCCAGCTCGGAATTAGCGGGAGGTCAAGAGACCCAGTACTTC. This translates into CASSELAGGQETQYF. The variable domain in full, completed from reference TRBV2 and TRBJ2-5, reads EPEVTQTPSHQVTQMGQEVILRCVPISNHLYFYWYRQILGQKVEFLVSFYNNEISEKSEIFDDQFSVERPDGSNFTLKIRSTKLEDSAMYFCASSELAGGQETQYFGPGTRLLVL.

V gene TRBV5-6 combines with J gene TRBJ2-4, with 7 bases lining up with TRBD1. J was trimmed by 7 bases and V by 0 bases; bases with no gene match: 10. CDR1 SGHDT and CDR2 YYEEEE come from the germline V gene. The CDR3 consists of 16 residues. In nucleotides, the CDR3 is TGTGCCAGCAGCTTGGTGGGACAGACTTTATGGAACATTCAGTACTTC. Protein: CASSLVGQTLWNIQYF.

This chain connects TRBV6-2 or TRBV6-3 to TRBJ2-2; the match to TRBD1 covers 7 bases. The CDR3 sequence is 16 residues long. Trimming at V came to 4 bases and at J to 1 base, leaving 6 bases not matched to a gene. From germline, CDR1 is MNHEY and CDR2 SVGEGT. The CDR3 bases are TGTGCCAGCAGTTCCTCCCGACAGGGGAACACCGGGGAGCTGTTTTTT. It encodes CASSSSRQGNTGELFF.

The chain links TRBV5-1 to TRBJ1-5; 11 bases line up with TRBD1. In germline, CDR1 is SGHRS, CDR2 YFSETQ. This CDR3 is 16 amino acids long. The J segment lost 2 bases and the V segment lost 0 bases, leaving 1 base of the junction unmatched. The DNA for the CDR3 is TGCGCCAGCAGCTTGGGGACAGGGGGCGGCAATCAGCCCCAGCATTTT. Amino acids: CASSLGTGGGNQPQHF.

The chain is built from TRBV27 and TRBJ2-3, with a possible D match to TRBD2 (6 bases). The CDR3 consists of 14 residues. V dropped 6 bases and J dropped 2 bases, with 12 bases sitting between them. Looked up from germline, CDR1 is MNHEY and CDR2 is SMNVEV (reference sequence). Here the CDR3 DNA reads TGTGCCAGCAGACCCCGGGAGTACACAGATACGCAGTATTTT. This translates into CASRPREYTDTQYF.

The chain has TRBV6-2 or TRBV6-3 and TRBJ2-1; TRBD1 aligns across 9 bases. Germline trimming cut 2 bases from V and 3 bases from J; bases unmatched to any gene: 11. Germline V gives CDR1 MNHEY, CDR2 SVGEGT. The length of the CDR3 is 18 residues. CDR3 in amino acids: CASSYGQGSVIRYNEQFF. The CDR3 DNA reads TGTGCCAGCAGTTACGGACAGGGGAGCGTGATACGCTACAATGAGCAGTTCTTC.